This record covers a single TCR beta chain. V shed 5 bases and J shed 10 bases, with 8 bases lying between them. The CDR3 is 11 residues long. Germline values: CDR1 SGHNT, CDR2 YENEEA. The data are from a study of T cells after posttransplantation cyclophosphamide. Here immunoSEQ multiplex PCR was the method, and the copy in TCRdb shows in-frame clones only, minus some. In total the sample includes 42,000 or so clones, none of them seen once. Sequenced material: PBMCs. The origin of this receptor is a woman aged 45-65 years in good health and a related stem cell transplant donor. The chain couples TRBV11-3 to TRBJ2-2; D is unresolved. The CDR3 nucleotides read TGTGCCAGCAGCCAAACTCTGGAGCTGTTTTTT. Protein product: CASSQTLELFF.